The 4 T cell receptor beta chains below come from one sample, sequenced in a study of shared clonotypes between healthy human individuals. Repertoires were generated with immunoSEQ multiplex PCR, while TCRdb's copy carries only in-frame clones and drops some. The sample records a few million clones, 80% to 95% being singletons. Material: naive CD4+ T cells from PBMCs. Subset here: CD45RA+ positively selected. These receptors originate from a man younger than 30 in good health. Some clones in this sample may be carry-over from other donors' samples.

V gene TRBV5-1 combines with J gene TRBJ2-1, with D possibly matching TRBD1 (6 bases). The CDR3 is 13 residues long. The V end was cut by 5 bases, the J end by 5 bases, with 11 bases between. CDR1 SGHRS and CDR2 YFSETQ come from the germline V gene. CDR3 in DNA: TGCGCCAGCAGGGACAACAGGGACAATGAGCAGTTCTTC. It translates to CASRDNRDNEQFF.

The V call is TRBV5-1, the J call TRBJ2-1; 14 bases fit TRBD2. The germline CDR1 and CDR2 sequences are SGHRS and YFSETQ. The CDR3 length is 17 residues. J gave up 9 bases and V 4 bases, and 12 bases lay outside the gene matches. Here the CDR3 reads CASSLRPRLAGGAEQFF. CDR3 nucleotides: TGCGCCAGCAGCCTCCGACCTCGACTAGCGGGAGGGGCTGAGCAGTTCTTC.

The chain has TRBV7-8 and TRBJ1-1; D is unresolved. The CDR3 has 15 amino acids. Germline V gene lookup returns CDR1 SGHVS and CDR2 FQNEAQ. Deletions cut 1 base from V and 0 bases from J, with 9 bases between. The CDR3 here is CASSLVAGMNTEAFF. The CDR3 region has the DNA TGTGCCAGCAGCTTAGTTGCCGGGATGAACACTGAAGCTTTCTTT. Supplemented by reference TRBV7-8 and TRBJ1-1, the full variable domain reads GAGVSQSPRYKVAKRGQDVALRCDPISGHVSLFWYQQALGQGPEFLTYFQNEAQLDKSGLPSDRFFAERPEGSVSTLKIQRTQQEDSAVYLCASSLVAGMNTEAFFGQGTRLTVV.

V usage is TRBV7-9 and J usage is TRBJ2-1; D is perhaps TRBD1 or TRBD2 (5 bases each). There are 16 residues in the CDR3. The V and J ends lost 7 bases and 6 bases respectively, with 22 bases between them. Germline CDR1 and CDR2: SEHNR and FQNEAQ (reference sequence). CDR3 bases: TGTGCCAGCACCATGACCGGGACCCGGGGATTCAATGAGCAGTTCTTC. It yields the protein CASTMTGTRGFNEQFF. Full variable domain (rest looked up from reference TRBV7-9 and TRBJ2-1): DTGVSQNPRHKITKRGQNVTFRCDPISEHNRLYWYRQTLGQGPEFLTYFQNEAQLEKSRLLSDRFSAERPKGSFSTLEIQRTEQGDSAMYLCASTMTGTRGFNEQFFGPGTRLTVL.